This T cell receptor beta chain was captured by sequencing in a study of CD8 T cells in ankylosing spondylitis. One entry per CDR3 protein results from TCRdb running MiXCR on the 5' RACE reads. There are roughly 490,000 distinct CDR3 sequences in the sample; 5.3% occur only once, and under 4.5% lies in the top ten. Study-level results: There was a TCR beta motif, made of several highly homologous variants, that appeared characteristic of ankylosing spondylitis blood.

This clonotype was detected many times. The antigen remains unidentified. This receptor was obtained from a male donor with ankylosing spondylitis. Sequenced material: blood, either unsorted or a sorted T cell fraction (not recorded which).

The CDR3 region is CSAGLGPETQYF. The DNA for the CDR3 is TGCAGTGCTGGGCTTGGCCCAGAGACCCAGTACTTC. The chain links TRBV20-1 to TRBJ2-5; D gene ambiguous. V was cut by 5 bases and J by 4 bases, with 11 bases left in between. The CDR3 is made up of 12 amino acids. The germline CDR1 and CDR2 sequences are DFQATT and SNEGSKA (reference sequence).